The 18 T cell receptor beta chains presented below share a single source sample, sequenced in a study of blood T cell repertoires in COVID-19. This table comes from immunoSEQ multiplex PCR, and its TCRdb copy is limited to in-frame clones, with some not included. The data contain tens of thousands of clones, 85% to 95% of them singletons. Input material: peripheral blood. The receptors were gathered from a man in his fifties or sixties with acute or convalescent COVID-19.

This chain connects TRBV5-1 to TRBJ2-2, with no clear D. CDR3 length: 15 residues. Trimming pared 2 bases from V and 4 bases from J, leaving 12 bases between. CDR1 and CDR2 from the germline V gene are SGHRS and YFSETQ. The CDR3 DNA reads TGCGCCAGCAGCTTCGATGTCACAGCCACCGGGGAGCTGTTTTTT. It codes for CASSFDVTATGELFF.

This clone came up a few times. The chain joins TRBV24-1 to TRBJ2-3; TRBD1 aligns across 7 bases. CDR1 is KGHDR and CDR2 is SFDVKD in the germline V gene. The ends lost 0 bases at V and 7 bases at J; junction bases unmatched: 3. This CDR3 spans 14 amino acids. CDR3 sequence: CATSDLRRGYTQYF. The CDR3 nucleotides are TGTGCCACCAGTGATTTGCGCAGGGGGTATACGCAGTATTTT.

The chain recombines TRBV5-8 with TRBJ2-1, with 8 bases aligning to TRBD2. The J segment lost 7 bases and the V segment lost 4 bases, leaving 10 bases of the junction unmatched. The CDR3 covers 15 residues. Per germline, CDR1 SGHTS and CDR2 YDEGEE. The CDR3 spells CASSIVSGLVNEQFF. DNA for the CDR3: TGTGCCAGCAGCATTGTGTCGGGACTAGTAAATGAGCAGTTCTTC.

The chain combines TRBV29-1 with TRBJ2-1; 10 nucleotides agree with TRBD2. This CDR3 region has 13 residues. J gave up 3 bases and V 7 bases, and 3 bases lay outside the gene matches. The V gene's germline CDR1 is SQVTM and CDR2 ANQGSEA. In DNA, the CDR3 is TGCAGCGGTAGACTAGCGGGCTACAATGAGCAGTTCTTC. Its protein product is CSGRLAGYNEQFF.

The DNA of the CDR3 is TGTGCCAGCAGCTTAGAGGGCCGACTAACGACCCTTGAGACCCAGTACTTC. It codes for CASSLEGRLTTLETQYF. V is TRBV11-2 and J is TRBJ2-5, with D perhaps TRBD2 (5 bases). The V gene lost 0 bases and the J gene lost 5 bases, with 19 bases spanning the gap. Germline V CDR1 and CDR2: SGHAT, FQNNGV. The CDR3 runs 17 residues.

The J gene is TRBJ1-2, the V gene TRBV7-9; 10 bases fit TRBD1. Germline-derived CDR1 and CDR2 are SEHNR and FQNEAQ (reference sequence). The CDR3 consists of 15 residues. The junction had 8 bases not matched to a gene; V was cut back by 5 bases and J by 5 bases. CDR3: CASSTWTGGLYGYTF. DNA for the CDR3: TGTGCCAGCAGCACTTGGACAGGGGGGTTATATGGCTACACCTTC.

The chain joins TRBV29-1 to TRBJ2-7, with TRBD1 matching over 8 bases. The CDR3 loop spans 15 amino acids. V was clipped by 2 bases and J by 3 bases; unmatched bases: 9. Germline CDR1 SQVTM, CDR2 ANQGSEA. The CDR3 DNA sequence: TGCAGCGTTGAATTTAGAGGGACAGGCTTCTACGAGCAGTACTTC. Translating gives CSVEFRGTGFYEQYF.

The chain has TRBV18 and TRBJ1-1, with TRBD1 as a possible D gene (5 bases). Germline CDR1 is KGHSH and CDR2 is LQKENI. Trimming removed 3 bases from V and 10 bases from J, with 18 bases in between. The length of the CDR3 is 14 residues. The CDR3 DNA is TGTGCCAGCTCACCGGAGGGGCGTATCGGGTCAGCTTTCTTT. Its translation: CASSPEGRIGSAFF.

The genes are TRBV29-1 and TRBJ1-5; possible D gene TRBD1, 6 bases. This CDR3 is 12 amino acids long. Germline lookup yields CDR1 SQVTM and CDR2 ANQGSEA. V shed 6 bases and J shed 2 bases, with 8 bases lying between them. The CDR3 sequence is CSVGGRNQPQHF. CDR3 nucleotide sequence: TGCAGCGTGGGGGGGCGCAATCAGCCCCAGCATTTT.

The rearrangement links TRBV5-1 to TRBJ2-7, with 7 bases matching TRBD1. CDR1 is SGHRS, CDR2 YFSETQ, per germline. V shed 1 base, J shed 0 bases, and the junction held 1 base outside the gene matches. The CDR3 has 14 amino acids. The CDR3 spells CASSLRQGSYEQYF. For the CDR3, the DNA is TGCGCCAGCAGCTTGCGACAGGGCTCCTACGAGCAGTACTTC.

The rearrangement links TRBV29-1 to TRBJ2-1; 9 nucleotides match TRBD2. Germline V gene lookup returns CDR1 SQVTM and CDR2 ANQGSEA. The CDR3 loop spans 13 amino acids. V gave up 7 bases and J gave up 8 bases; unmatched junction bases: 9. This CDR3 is CSATGLAGDEQFF. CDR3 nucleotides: TGCAGCGCCACGGGACTAGCTGGGGATGAGCAGTTCTTC.

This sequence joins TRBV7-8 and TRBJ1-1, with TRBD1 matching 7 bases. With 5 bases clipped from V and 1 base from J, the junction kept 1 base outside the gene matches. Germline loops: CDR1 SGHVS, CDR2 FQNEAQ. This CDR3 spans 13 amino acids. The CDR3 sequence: CASSPGGNTEAFF. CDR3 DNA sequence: TGTGCCAGCAGCCCAGGGGGGAACACTGAAGCTTTCTTT. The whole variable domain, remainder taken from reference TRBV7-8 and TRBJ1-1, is GAGVSQSPRYKVAKRGQDVALRCDPISGHVSLFWYQQALGQGPEFLTYFQNEAQLDKSGLPSDRFFAERPEGSVSTLKIQRTQQEDSAVYLCASSPGGNTEAFFGQGTRLTVV.

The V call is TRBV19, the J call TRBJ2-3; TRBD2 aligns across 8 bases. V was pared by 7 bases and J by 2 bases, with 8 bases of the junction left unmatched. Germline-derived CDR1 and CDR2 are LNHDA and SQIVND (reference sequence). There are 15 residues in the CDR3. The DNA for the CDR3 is TGTGCCAGTAATGTGGTAGCGGGACACACAGATACGCAGTATTTT. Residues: CASNVVAGHTDTQYF.

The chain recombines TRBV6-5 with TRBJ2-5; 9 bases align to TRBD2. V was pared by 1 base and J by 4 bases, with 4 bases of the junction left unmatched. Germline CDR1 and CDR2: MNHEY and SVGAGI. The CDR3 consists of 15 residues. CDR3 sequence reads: CASSYFAGGTETQYF. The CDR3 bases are TGTGCCAGCAGTTACTTTGCGGGAGGGACAGAGACCCAGTACTTC.

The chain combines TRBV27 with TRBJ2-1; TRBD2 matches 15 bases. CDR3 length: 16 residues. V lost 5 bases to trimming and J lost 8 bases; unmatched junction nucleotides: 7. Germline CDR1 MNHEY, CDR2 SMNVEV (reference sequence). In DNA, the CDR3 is TGTGCCAGCAGTCACCGGACTAGCGGGAGGGTAGATGAGCAGTTCTTC. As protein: CASSHRTSGRVDEQFF.

The CDR3 nucleotides read TGTGCCACCGGAGGACAGTCCACCTACGAGCAGTACTTC. As protein: CATGGQSTYEQYF. This chain links TRBV10-3 with TRBJ2-7; TRBD1 is a possible D gene (6 bases). The V gene's germline CDR1 is ENHRY and CDR2 SYGVKD. Trimming stripped 10 bases from V and 2 bases from J, with 15 bases between. The CDR3 is 13 residues long.

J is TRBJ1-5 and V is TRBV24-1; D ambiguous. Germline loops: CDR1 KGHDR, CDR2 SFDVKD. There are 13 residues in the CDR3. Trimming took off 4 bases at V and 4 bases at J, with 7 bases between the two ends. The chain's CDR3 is CATSDSSNQPQHF. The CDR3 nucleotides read TGTGCCACCAGTGACTCCTCTAATCAGCCCCAGCATTTT.

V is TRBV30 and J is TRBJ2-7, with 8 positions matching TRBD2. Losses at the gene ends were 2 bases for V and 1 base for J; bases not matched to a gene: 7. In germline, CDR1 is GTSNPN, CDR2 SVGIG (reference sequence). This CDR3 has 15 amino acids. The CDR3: CAWSPPAGVSYEQYF. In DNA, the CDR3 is TGTGCCTGGAGTCCGCCAGCGGGAGTTTCCTACGAGCAGTACTTC.